This T cell receptor beta chain was sequenced in a study of blood T cell repertoires in COVID-19. This table comes from immunoSEQ multiplex PCR, and its TCRdb copy is limited to in-frame clones, with some not included. The sample includes 200,000 to 250,000 clones, 88% seen only once; the top ten take roughly 2.5%. CDR1 and CDR2 (germline): LGHDT, YNNKEL (reference sequence). The CDR3 is made up of 15 amino acids. The germline V and J ends were trimmed by 2 bases and 7 bases, with 12 bases remaining between them. The receptor's source is a woman aged 55-69 years with acute or convalescent COVID-19. Sequences were obtained from peripheral blood. The chain is built from TRBV3-1 (or the pseudogene TRBV3-2) and TRBJ1-6; the D gene is possibly TRBD1 (5 bases). As DNA, the CDR3 is TGTGCCAGCAGCCAATCGGGGGTGAAAAATTCACCCCTCCACTTT. Its translation is CASSQSGVKNSPLHF.